This TCR beta chain came from a study of vaccination and CD4 T cells after COVID-19. The germline CDR1 and CDR2 sequences are MNHEY and SMNVEV (reference sequence). The CDR3 is 14 amino acids. Unmatched junction bases numbered 3, after V lost 4 bases and J lost 3 bases. This clonotype was recorded once. Antigen unknown. The sample's treatment: roughly ten-day PBMC culture with coronavirus spike peptide pools or control peptides (ViraFEST assay). Culture of two million PBMCs per well took place with around 10 IU/ml IL-2 and 10 ug/ml peptide pools. Oncomine TCR Beta short-read sequencing was applied to DNA from cultured CD4+ T cells. TCRdb re-called the PCR reads through MiXCR, storing one row per CDR3 protein. The data contain about 27,000 distinct CDR3 sequences, 62% of them singletons.

The TCR sequence derives from a human donor who received a COVID-19 vaccine. This chain links TRBV27 with TRBJ1-5; 7 bases are a match to TRBD1. The material sequenced was CD4+ T cells from blood, cultured in vitro, taken after SARS-CoV-2 vaccination. The DNA for the CDR3 is TGTGCCAGCAGTTCTACAGGGGACAATCAGCCCCAGCATTTT. Residues: CASSSTGDNQPQHF.